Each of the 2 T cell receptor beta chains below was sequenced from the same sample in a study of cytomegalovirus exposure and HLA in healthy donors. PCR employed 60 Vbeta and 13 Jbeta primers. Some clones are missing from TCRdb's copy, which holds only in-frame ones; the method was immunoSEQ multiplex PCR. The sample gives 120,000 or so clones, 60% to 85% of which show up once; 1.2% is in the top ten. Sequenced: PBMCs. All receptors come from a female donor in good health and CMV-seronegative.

Here the CDR3 DNA reads TGCAGCGCTACGGACAGGCTGGGAGAGCAGTTCTTC. Translating gives CSATDRLGEQFF. The V call is TRBV29-1, the J call TRBJ2-1; TRBD1 matches at 7 bases. Unmatched junction bases numbered 10, after V lost 7 bases and J lost 10 bases. The CDR3 runs to 12 residues. Looked up from germline, CDR1 is SQVTM and CDR2 is ANQGSEA.

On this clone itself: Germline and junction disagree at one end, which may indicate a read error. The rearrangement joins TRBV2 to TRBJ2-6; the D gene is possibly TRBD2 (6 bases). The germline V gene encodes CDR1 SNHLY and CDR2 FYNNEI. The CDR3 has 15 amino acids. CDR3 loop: CASLGGSTGANGLTF. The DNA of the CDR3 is TGTGCCAGCCTGGGGGGTTCCACCGGGGCCAACGGCCTGACTTTC. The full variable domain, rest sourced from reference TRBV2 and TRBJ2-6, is EPEVTQTPSHQVTQMGQEVILRCVPISNHLYFYWYRQILGQKVEFLVSFYNNEISEKSEIFDDQFSVERPDGSNFTLKIRSTKLEDSAMYFCASLGGSTGANGLTFGAGSRLTVL.